This T cell receptor (beta chain) was documented in a study of T cell repertoires in cytomegalovirus infection. Study in general: Researchers turned to recently identified HLA-C-restricted CMV epitopes as well as well-studied HLA-B-restricted ones. A matching HLA type, together with CMV infection, was signaled by public TCR beta signatures.

The CDR3 runs to 15 residues. CDR1 is SGHTA, CDR2 FQGNSA, per germline. Trimming shortened V by 5 bases and J by 6 bases, and 17 bases separated the two germline ends. The study, taken as a whole, reports: In two of eight donors, the top clonotype was HLA-C-restricted CMV-specific. CMV carriers having the relevant HLA were flagged by cumulative public TCR beta family frequency.

In TCRdb, the reads were re-called with MiXCR into one record per CDR3 protein. The sample has about 78,000 distinct CDR3 sequences, roughly 40% seen once; the top ten hold about 92%. This clonotype was seen a handful of times. Its antigen is as yet unknown. The rearrangement uses TRBV7-2 and TRBJ2-1; TRBD1 is a possible D gene (6 bases). The source is a human donor in good health (CMV status not recorded). Some clones in this sample may be carry-over from other donors' samples. Here the sequenced sample was CD8+ T cells from cultured PBMCs, taken from culture after CMV antigen stimulation. The CDR3 DNA is TGTGCCAGCAGCCCCGGCGAATTGGACAGCAATGAGCAGTTCTTC. This encodes CASSPGELDSNEQFF.